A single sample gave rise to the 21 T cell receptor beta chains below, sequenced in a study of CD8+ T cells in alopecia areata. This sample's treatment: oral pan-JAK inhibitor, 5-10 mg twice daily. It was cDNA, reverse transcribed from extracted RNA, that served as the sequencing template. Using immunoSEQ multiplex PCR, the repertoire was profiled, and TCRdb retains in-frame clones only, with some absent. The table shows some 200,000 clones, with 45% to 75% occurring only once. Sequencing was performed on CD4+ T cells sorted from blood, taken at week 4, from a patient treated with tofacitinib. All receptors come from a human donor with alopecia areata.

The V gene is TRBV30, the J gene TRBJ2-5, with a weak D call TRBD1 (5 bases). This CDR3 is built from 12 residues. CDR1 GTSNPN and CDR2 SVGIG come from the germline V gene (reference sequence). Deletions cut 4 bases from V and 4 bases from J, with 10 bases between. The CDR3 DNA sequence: TGTGCCTGGACCGACAGAGTAGAGACCCAGTACTTC. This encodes CAWTDRVETQYF. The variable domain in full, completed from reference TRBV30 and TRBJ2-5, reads SQTIHQWPATLVQPVGSPLSLECTVEGTSNPNLYWYRQAAGRGLQLLFYSVGIGQISSEVPQNLSASRPQDRQFILSSKKLLLSDSGFYLCAWTDRVETQYFGPGTRLLVL.

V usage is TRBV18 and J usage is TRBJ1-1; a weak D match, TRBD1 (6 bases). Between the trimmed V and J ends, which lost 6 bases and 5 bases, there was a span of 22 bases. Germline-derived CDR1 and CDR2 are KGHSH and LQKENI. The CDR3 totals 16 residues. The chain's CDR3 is CASSPPRQAGETEAFF. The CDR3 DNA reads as TGTGCCAGCTCCCCTCCAAGACAGGCGGGGGAGACTGAAGCTTTCTTT.

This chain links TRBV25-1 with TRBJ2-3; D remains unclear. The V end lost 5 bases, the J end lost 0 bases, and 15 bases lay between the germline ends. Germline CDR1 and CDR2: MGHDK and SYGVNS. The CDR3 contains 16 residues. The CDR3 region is CASSWATKPSTDTQYF. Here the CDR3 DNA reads TGTGCCAGCAGTTGGGCCACCAAGCCTAGCACAGATACGCAGTATTTT. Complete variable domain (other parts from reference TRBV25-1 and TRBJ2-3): EADIYQTPRYLVIGTGKKITLECSQTMGHDKMYWYQQDPGMELHLIHYSYGVNSTEKGDLSSESTVSRIRTEHFPLTLESARPSHTSQYLCASSWATKPSTDTQYFGPGTRLTVL.

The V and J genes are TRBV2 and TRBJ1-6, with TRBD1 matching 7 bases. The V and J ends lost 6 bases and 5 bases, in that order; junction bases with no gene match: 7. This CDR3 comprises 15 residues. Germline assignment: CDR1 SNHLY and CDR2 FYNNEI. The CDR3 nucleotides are TGTGCCAGCAGAGACAGGGTACGGGATAATTCACCCCTCCACTTT. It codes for CASRDRVRDNSPLHF.

The chain's CDR3 is CSVGFVGQLNTEAFF. In nucleotides, the CDR3 is TGCAGCGTTGGTTTCGTTGGACAGTTGAACACTGAAGCTTTCTTT. The V and J genes are TRBV29-1 and TRBJ1-1, with D possibly matching TRBD1 (6 bases). V was pared by 4 bases and J by 0 bases, with 15 bases between. The CDR3 consists of 15 residues. Germline values: CDR1 SQVTM, CDR2 ANQGSEA.

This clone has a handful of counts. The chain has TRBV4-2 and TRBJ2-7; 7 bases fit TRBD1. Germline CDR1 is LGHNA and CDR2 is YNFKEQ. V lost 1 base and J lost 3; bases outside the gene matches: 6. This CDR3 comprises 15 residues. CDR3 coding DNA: TGTGCCAGCAGCCAAGTACAGGGACAGATCTACGAGCAGTACTTC. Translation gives CASSQVQGQIYEQYF.

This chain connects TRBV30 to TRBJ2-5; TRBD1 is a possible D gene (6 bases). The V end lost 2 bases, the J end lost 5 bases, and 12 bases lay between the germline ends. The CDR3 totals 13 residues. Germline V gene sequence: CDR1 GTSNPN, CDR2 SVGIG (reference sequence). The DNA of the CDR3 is TGTGCCTGGAGTCCCAAGGGGGTGGAGACCCAGTACTTC. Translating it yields CAWSPKGVETQYF.

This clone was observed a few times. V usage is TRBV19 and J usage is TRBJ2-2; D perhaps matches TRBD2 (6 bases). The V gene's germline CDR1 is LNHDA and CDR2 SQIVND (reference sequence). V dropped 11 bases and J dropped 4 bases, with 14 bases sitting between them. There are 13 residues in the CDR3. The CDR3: CASRAGGTGELFF. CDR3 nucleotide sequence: TGTGCCTCAAGGGCCGGGGGCACCGGGGAGCTGTTTTTT. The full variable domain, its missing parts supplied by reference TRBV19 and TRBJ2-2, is DGGITQSPKYLFRKEGQNVTLSCEQNLNHDAMYWYRQDPGQGLRLIYYSQIVNDFQKGDIAEGYSVSREKKESFPLTVTSAQKNPTAFYLCASRAGGTGELFFGEGSRLTVL.

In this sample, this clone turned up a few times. The CDR3, as DNA: TGTGCCAGCAGTGCGGGGCTGAACACTGAAGCTTTCTTT. It specifies CASSAGLNTEAFF. This chain links TRBV7-9 with TRBJ1-1; maybe TRBD1 (5 bases). The length of the CDR3 is 13 residues. V lost 6 bases, J lost 0 bases, and 8 bases lay in between. CDR1 is SEHNR and CDR2 is FQNEAQ in the germline V gene (reference sequence). The variable domain in full, completed from reference TRBV7-9 and TRBJ1-1, reads DTGVSQNPRHKITKRGQNVTFRCDPISEHNRLYWYRQTLGQGPEFLTYFQNEAQLEKSRLLSDRFSAERPKGSFSTLEIQRTEQGDSAMYLCASSAGLNTEAFFGQGTRLTVV.

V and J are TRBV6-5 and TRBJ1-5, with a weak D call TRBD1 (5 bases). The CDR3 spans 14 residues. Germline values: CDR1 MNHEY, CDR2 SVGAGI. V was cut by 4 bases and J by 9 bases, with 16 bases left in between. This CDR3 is CASSSARGTGPQHF. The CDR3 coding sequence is TGTGCCAGCAGTTCCGCTAGGGGAACCGGGCCCCAGCATTTT.

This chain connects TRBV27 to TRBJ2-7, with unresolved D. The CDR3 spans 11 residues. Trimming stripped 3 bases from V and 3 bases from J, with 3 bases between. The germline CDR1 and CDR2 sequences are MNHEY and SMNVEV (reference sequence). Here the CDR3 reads CASSFVYEQYF. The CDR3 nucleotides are TGTGCCAGCAGTTTTGTCTACGAGCAGTACTTC.

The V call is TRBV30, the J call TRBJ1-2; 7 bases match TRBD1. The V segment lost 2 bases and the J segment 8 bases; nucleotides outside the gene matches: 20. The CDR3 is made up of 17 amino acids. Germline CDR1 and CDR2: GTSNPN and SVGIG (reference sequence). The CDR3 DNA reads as TGTGCCTGGAGTAGAACCCACAGGGGCGGCCGGGTTAGGGGCTACACCTTC. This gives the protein CAWSRTHRGGRVRGYTF.

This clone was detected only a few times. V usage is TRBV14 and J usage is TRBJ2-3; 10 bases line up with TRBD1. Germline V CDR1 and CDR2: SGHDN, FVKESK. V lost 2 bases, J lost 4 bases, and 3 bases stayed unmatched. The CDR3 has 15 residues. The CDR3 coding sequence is TGTGCCAGCAGCCAAAGGACAGGGGGTGCAGATACGCAGTATTTT. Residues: CASSQRTGGADTQYF.

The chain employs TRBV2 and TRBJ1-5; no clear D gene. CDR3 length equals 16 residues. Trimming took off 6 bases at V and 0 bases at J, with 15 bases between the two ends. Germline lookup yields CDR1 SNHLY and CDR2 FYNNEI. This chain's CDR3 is CASRADAAYSNQPQHF. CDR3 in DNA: TGTGCCAGCAGGGCCGATGCTGCCTATAGCAATCAGCCCCAGCATTTT.

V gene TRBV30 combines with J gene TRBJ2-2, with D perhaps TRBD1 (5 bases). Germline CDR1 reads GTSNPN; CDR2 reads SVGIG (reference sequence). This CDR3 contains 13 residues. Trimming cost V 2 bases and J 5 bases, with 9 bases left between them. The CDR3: CAWSRQKTGELFF. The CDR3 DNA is TGTGCCTGGAGTCGACAGAAAACCGGGGAGCTGTTTTTT.

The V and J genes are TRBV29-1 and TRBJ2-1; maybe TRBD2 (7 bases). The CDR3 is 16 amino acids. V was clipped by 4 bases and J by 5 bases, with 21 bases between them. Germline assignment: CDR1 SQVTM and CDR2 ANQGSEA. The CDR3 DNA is TGCAGCGTTGGGGGGCCGGCTAGCGGTTTCAACAATGAGCAGTTCTTC. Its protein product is CSVGGPASGFNNEQFF.

The CDR3 reads CASSSRGRGHEQYF. The DNA of the CDR3 is TGTGCCAGCAGCTCCCGGGGGCGGGGCCACGAGCAGTACTTC. The chain employs TRBV5-4 and TRBJ2-7; either TRBD1 or TRBD2 may fit D (6 bases each). The CDR3 has 14 residues. The ends were cut back, 3 bases at V and 5 bases at J, with 15 bases in the middle. CDR1 is SGHNT and CDR2 is YYREEE in the germline V gene (reference sequence).

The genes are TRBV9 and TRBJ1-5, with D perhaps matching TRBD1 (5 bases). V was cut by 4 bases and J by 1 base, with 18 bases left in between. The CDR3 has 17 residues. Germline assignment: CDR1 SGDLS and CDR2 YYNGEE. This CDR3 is CASSPGSIGGSNQPQHF. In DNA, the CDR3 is TGTGCCAGCAGCCCGGGGAGTATCGGGGGAAGCAATCAGCCCCAGCATTTT.

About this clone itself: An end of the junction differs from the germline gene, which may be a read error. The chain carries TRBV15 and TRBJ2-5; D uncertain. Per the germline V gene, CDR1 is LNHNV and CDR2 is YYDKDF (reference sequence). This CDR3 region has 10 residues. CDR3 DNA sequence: TGTGCCACCAGCGGAGAGACCCAGTACTTC. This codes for CATSGETQYF.

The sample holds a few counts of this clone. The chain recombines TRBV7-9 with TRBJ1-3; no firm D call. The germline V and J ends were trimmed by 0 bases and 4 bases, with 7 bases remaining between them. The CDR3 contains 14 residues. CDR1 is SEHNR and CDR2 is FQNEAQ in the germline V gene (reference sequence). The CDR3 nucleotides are TGTGCCAGCAGCTTAGCAATGTCCGGAAACACCATATATTTT. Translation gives CASSLAMSGNTIYF.

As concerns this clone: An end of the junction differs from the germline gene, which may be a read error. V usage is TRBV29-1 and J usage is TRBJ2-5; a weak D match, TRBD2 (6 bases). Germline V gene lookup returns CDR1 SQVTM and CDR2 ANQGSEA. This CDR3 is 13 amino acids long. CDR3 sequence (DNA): TGCAGCGCCAAACTAGCCCACCAGGAGACCCAGTACTTC. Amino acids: CSAKLAHQETQYF. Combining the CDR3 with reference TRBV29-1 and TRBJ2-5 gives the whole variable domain SAVISQKPSRDICQRGTSLTIQCQVDSQVTMMFWYRQQPGQSLTLIATANQGSEATYESGFVIDKFPISRPNLTFSTLTVSNMSPEDSSIYLCSAKLAHQETQYFGPGTRLLVL.